The 4 T cell receptor beta chains listed next were all sequenced from one sample in a study of OX40 agonist ivuxolimab in advanced cancers. TCRdb keeps only in-frame clones here, not all; method: immunoSEQ multiplex PCR. This sample has around 68,000 clones, with about 85% found just once. The source was CD4+ or CD8+ T cells sorted from blood, collected in a trial of the OX40 agonist ivuxolimab. The receptor source for this set is an adult with an advanced solid tumor such as melanoma, head and neck, liver or kidney cancer.

This chain links TRBV7-2 with TRBJ1-5; 9 bases fit TRBD1. V lost 3 bases, J lost 15 bases, and 9 bases stayed unmatched. Germline assignment: CDR1 SGHTA and CDR2 FQGNSA. This CDR3 is built from 13 residues. CDR3 loop: CASSLSGQGKLHF. CDR3 DNA: TGTGCCAGCAGCTTGTCCGGACAGGGGAAATTGCATTTT.

V is TRBV6-6 and J is TRBJ2-1; D possibly uses TRBD1 or TRBD2 (5 bases each). V lost 5 bases, J lost 0 bases, and 8 bases lay in between. The CDR3 runs 14 residues. CDR1 and CDR2 (germline): MNHNY, SVGAGI (reference sequence). The CDR3, as DNA: TGTGCCAGCAGTCCGGGGCCCTCCTACAATGAGCAGTTCTTC. It is translated as CASSPGPSYNEQFF.

This clone was observed once. This sequence joins TRBV10-3 and TRBJ2-1; D perhaps matches TRBD2 (7 bases). V lost 6 bases and J lost 7, with 19 bases in between. CDR1 and CDR2 (germline): ENHRY, SYGVKD. The CDR3 contains 15 residues. Written as DNA, the CDR3 is TGTGCCATCAGAGATACTAGCCGGGGGGCTAATGAGCAGTTCTTC. Protein sequence: CAIRDTSRGANEQFF.

The V and J genes are TRBV7-2 and TRBJ1-4; D is unresolved. V dropped 1 base and J dropped 7 bases, with 4 bases sitting between them. The CDR3 contains 12 residues. CDR1 and CDR2 from the germline V gene are SGHTA and FQGNSA. DNA of the CDR3: TGTGCCAGCAGCTTAGTGGGTGAAAAACTGTTTTTT. Amino acids: CASSLVGEKLFF.